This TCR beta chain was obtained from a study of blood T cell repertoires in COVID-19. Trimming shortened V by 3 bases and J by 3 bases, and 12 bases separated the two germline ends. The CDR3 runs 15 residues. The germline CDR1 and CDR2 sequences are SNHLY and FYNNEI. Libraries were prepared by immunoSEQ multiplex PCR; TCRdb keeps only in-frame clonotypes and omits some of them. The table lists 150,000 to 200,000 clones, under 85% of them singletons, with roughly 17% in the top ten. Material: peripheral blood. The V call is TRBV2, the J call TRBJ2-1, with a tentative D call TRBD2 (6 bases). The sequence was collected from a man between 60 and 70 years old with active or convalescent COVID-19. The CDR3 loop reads CASSEGGALYNEQFF. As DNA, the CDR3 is TGTGCCAGCAGTGAGGGCGGGGCCCTCTACAATGAGCAGTTCTTC.